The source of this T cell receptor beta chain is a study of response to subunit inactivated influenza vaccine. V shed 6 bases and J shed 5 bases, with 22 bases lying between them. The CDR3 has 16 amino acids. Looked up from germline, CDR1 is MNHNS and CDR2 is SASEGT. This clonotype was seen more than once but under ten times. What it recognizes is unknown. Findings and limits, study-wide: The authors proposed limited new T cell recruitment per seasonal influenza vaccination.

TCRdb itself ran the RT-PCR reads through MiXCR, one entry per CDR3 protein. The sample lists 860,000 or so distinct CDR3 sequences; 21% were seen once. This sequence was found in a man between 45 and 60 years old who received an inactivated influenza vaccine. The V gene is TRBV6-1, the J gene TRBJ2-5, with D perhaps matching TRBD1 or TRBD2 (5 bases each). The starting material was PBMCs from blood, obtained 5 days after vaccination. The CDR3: CASSPPKGSSWETQYF. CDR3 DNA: TGTGCCAGCAGCCCCCCCAAGGGGAGTTCGTGGGAGACCCAGTACTTC.